Listed below are T cell receptor beta chains from one sample, sequenced in a study of blood T cell repertoires in COVID-19. Here immunoSEQ multiplex PCR was the method, and the copy in TCRdb shows in-frame clones only, minus some. The data hold roughly 200,000 clones, with nearly 90% observed a single time. The sample taken for sequencing was peripheral blood. The source is a man in his fifties or sixties with acute or convalescent COVID-19. Both conserved end residues are part of each CDR3. Each record gives: D gene, V gene, clone size, J gene, CDR3 protein, CDR3 DNA. A D gene is named only where the DNA matches it firmly. Part of the rows lack a size; the others show once, few, many or a class for expanded clones.

>TRBD1|TRBV29-1|few|TRBJ1-1
CSVQDRATWTEAFF
TGCAGCGTCCAAGACAGGGCCACTTGGACTGAAGCTTTCTTT
>TRBD1|TRBV4-1|.|TRBJ1-4
CASSRPDRGLEKLFF
TGCGCCAGCAGCAGACCAGACAGGGGGCTTGAAAAACTGTTTTTT
>.|TRBV11-2|.|TRBJ2-7
CASGAGYEQYF
TGTGCCAGCGGAGCCGGGTACGAGCAGTACTTC
>TRBD2|TRBV7-9|.|TRBJ2-7
CASSLGETSGGYEQYF
TGTGCCAGCAGCTTGGGGGAGACTAGCGGGGGCTACGAGCAGTACTTC
>TRBD2|TRBV10-3|few|TRBJ2-5
CATQGLAGGQETQYF
TGTGCTACACAGGGACTAGCGGGAGGTCAAGAGACCCAGTACTTC
>TRBD1|TRBV10-3|.|TRBJ1-3
CAISRTGPLEAGNTIYF
TGTGCCATCAGCCGGACAGGCCCCCTTGAAGCTGGAAACACCATATATTTT
>.|TRBV9|.|TRBJ2-6
CASSVQKEGPGANVLTF
TGTGCCAGCAGCGTCCAGAAAGAGGGCCCTGGGGCCAACGTCCTGACTTTC
>TRBD1|TRBV5-6|.|TRBJ1-1
CASSPYLQGSGAEAFF
TGTGCCAGCAGCCCATACTTACAGGGGTCCGGGGCTGAAGCTTTCTTT
>.|TRBV30|.|TRBJ1-2
CAASLVGYTF
TGTGCCGCGAGTTTAGTCGGCTACACCTTC
>.|TRBV12-3/TRBV12-4|.|TRBJ1-6
CASSLQGSPPLHF
TGTGCCAGCAGTTTGCAGGGGAGTCCACCCCTCCACTTT
>.|TRBV11-2|few|TRBJ2-2
CASSRARGAGELFF
TGTGCCAGCAGCCGAGCCAGGGGCGCCGGGGAGCTGTTTTTT
>.|TRBV6-4|few|TRBJ1-2
CASSDSSRGQNYGYTF
TGTGCCAGCAGTGACTCGAGTCGGGGTCAGAACTATGGCTACACCTTC
>TRBD1|TRBV28|.|TRBJ1-3
CASRRQGSSGNTIYF
TGTGCCAGCAGACGACAGGGGTCGAGCGGAAACACCATATATTTT
>.|TRBV2|.|TRBJ2-3
CASSVRTDSTDTQYF
TGTGCCAGCAGTGTTCGGACAGATAGCACAGATACGCAGTATTTT
>TRBD1|TRBV28|.|TRBJ1-6
CASSLQDRGLRNSPLHF
TGTGCCAGCAGTTTACAGGACAGGGGGCTTCGTAATTCACCCCTCCACTTT
>.|TRBV25-1|few|TRBJ1-1
CASSAGHLNTEAFF
TGTGCCAGCAGTGCGGGACACCTGAACACTGAAGCTTTCTTT
>.|TRBV12-3/TRBV12-4|once|TRBJ2-1
CASSYDRYNEQFF
TGTGCCAGCAGCTATGACAGGTACAATGAGCAGTTCTTC
>.|TRBV4-2|once|TRBJ1-4
CASSQTEPGSGDEKLFF
TGTGCCAGCAGCCAAACTGAGCCGGGTTCGGGGGATGAAAAACTGTTTTTT